This T cell receptor beta chain was recorded in a study of blood T cell repertoires in COVID-19. How the authors handled the data: Amplification with reference gene primers provided the estimates of nucleated cell counts. TCRdb keeps only in-frame clones here, not all; method: immunoSEQ multiplex PCR. V, J and clone size are taken as reported in that table, and D and trimming were inferred from the DNA itself. The data contain roughly 100,000 clones, approximately 90% of them singletons. J gave up 9 bases and V 4 bases, and 8 bases lay outside the gene matches. This CDR3 contains 16 residues. The V gene's germline CDR1 is SGDLS and CDR2 YYNGEE.

This rearrangement joins TRBV9 to TRBJ2-1; 15 bases are shared with TRBD2. The clonotype comes from a human donor with COVID-19, enrolled during active disease. The donor label of this sample is uncertain. Sequences were obtained from peripheral blood. CDR3 DNA sequence: TGTGCCAGCAGCCCCGGACTAGCGGGGGGGCTGGGTGAGCAGTTCTTC. Amino acid sequence: CASSPGLAGGLGEQFF.